Following are 6 T cell receptor beta chains from one sample sequenced in a study of T cell repertoires in cytomegalovirus infection. TCRdb re-derived calls from the reads in MiXCR, one entry per CDR3 protein. Altogether hundreds of thousands of distinct CDR3 sequences are present, about 33% being singletons, with the ten largest covering under 20%. The antigens for these receptors are not known. The sample in question was cultured PBMCs, obtained from culture after CMV antigen stimulation. These receptors were obtained from a human donor in good health (CMV status not recorded). Some clones in this sample may be carry-over from other donors' samples.

This rearrangement joins TRBV11-2 to TRBJ2-1, with 7 bases matching TRBD2. The CDR3 runs 15 residues. Per the germline V gene, CDR1 is SGHAT and CDR2 is FQNNGV. Trimming took 4 bases from V and 7 from J; bases not matched to a gene: 10. CDR3 sequence (DNA): TGTGCCAGCAGCTCAATAGCGGGTAACCTGAATGAGCAGTTCTTC. Its translation is CASSSIAGNLNEQFF.

The CDR3, as DNA: TGTGCCAGCACCGCCAGGACAGGGAACACTGAAGCTTTCTTT. This encodes CASTARTGNTEAFF. This chain uses TRBV2 with TRBJ1-1; 7 positions agree with TRBD1. The CDR3 length is 14 residues. CDR1 is SNHLY, CDR2 FYNNEI, per germline. The junction had 6 bases not matched to a gene; V was cut back by 7 bases and J by 1 base.

V and J are TRBV20-1 and TRBJ1-1; D is unresolved. V was cut by 1 base and J by 0 bases, with 12 bases left in between. The CDR3 is 15 residues long. Germline-derived CDR1 and CDR2 are DFQATT and SNEGSKA (reference sequence). The CDR3 protein is CSARAETLMNTEAFF. In DNA form, the CDR3 reads TGCAGTGCTAGAGCGGAAACTTTAATGAACACTGAAGCTTTCTTT.

The chain recombines TRBV7-6 with TRBJ2-1; 8 bases line up with TRBD2. Germline CDR1 is SGHVS and CDR2 is FNYEAQ. The CDR3 is made up of 17 amino acids. The junction had 8 bases not matched to a gene; V was cut back by 3 bases and J by 1 base. This CDR3 reads CASSLGGAGVSYNEQFF. CDR3 in DNA: TGTGCCAGCAGCTTGGGTGGAGCGGGAGTGTCCTACAATGAGCAGTTCTTC.

This clonotype came up a few times. The CDR3 spells CASSAAGYNEQFF. The CDR3 coding sequence is TGTGCCAGCAGCGCCGCCGGGTACAATGAGCAGTTCTTC. The chain joins TRBV7-6 to TRBJ2-1; no clear D gene. From germline, CDR1 is SGHVS and CDR2 FNYEAQ. The CDR3 runs 13 residues. Between the trimmed V and J ends, which lost 5 bases and 4 bases, there was a span of 9 bases.

The gene calls are TRBV2 and TRBJ1-2; no firm D call. The V and J ends lost 7 bases and 4 bases respectively, with 10 bases between them. Germline V gene data show CDR1 as SNHLY and CDR2 as FYNNEI. The CDR3 runs to 12 residues. CDR3 amino acids: CASTTDVYGYTF. CDR3 bases: TGTGCCAGCACCACAGATGTCTATGGCTACACCTTC.